The T cell receptor (beta chain) under discussion was sequenced for a study of cytomegalovirus exposure and HLA in healthy donors. This PCR relied on a set of 60 Vbeta primers and 13 Jbeta primers. The assay was immunoSEQ multiplex PCR, and TCRdb's table has in-frame clones only and misses some. This sample carries 50,000 to 80,000 clones, roughly 73% of them seen once, and the ten largest clones take approximately 5.4%. Overall study findings and caveats: Among the sequence variants, a highly shared cluster was likely an artifact of sequencing. A missense variant in DCLRE1C was later tied to TCR beta V- and J-gene trimming. For cytomegalovirus status, the classifier reportedly gave diagnoses with high specificity and sensitivity.

To note about this clone: Its antigen is still unknown. An end of the junction differs from the germline gene, which may be a read error.

Sequenced material: PBMCs. The sequence derives from a male donor in good health and CMV-seropositive.

CDR3 amino acids: CASSYDSVVEKLFF. The CDR3 bases are TGTGCCAGCAGTTACGACAGTGTGGTGGAAAAGCTGTTTTTT. The chain joins TRBV6-6 to TRBJ1-4; weak D call: TRBD1 (5 bases). Per germline, CDR1 MNHNY and CDR2 SVGAGI (reference sequence). There are 14 residues in the CDR3.